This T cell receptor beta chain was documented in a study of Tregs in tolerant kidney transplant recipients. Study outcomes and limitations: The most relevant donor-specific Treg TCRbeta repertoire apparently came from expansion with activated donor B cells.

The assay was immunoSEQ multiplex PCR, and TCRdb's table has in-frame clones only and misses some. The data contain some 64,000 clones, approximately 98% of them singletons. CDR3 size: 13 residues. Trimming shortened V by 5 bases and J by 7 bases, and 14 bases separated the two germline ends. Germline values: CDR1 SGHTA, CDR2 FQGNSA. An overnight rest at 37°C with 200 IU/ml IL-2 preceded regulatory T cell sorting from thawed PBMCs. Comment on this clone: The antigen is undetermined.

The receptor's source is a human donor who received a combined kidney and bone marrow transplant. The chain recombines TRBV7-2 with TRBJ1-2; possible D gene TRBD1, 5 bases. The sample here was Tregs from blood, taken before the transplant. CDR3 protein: CASSPQGRGGYTF. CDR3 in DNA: TGTGCCAGCAGCCCCCAGGGAAGGGGTGGCTACACCTTC. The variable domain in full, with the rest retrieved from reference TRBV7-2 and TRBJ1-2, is GAGVSQSPSNKVTEKGKDVELRCDPISGHTALYWYRQSLGQGLEFLIYFQGNSAPDKSGLPSDRFSAERTGGSVSTLTIQRTQQEDSAVYLCASSPQGRGGYTFGSGTRLTVV.